This entry describes one T cell receptor (beta chain). Trimming took 2 bases from V and 5 from J; bases not matched to a gene: 3. Germline CDR1 and CDR2: MDHEN and SYDVKM. The CDR3 contains 15 residues. Only in-frame clones appear in the TCRdb table, and some are missing; sequencing was by immunoSEQ multiplex PCR. The sample holds around 6,100 clones, just under 60% seen once. This specimen belongs to a study of neoadjuvant anti-PD-1 for oral cavity cancer. Overall study context: Most patients had three to four biweekly doses of 3 mg/kg nivolumab before resection.

The specimen comprised tumor tissue, sampled before nivolumab (anti-PD-1) treatment. The chain couples TRBV28 to TRBJ2-7; 13 bases are a match to TRBD2. The clonotype was recovered from a person between 35 and 79 years old with oral cavity squamous cell carcinoma. CDR3 region: CASSLRTSGRHEQYF. The DNA for the CDR3 is TGTGCCAGCAGTTTAAGGACTAGCGGGAGACACGAGCAGTACTTC.